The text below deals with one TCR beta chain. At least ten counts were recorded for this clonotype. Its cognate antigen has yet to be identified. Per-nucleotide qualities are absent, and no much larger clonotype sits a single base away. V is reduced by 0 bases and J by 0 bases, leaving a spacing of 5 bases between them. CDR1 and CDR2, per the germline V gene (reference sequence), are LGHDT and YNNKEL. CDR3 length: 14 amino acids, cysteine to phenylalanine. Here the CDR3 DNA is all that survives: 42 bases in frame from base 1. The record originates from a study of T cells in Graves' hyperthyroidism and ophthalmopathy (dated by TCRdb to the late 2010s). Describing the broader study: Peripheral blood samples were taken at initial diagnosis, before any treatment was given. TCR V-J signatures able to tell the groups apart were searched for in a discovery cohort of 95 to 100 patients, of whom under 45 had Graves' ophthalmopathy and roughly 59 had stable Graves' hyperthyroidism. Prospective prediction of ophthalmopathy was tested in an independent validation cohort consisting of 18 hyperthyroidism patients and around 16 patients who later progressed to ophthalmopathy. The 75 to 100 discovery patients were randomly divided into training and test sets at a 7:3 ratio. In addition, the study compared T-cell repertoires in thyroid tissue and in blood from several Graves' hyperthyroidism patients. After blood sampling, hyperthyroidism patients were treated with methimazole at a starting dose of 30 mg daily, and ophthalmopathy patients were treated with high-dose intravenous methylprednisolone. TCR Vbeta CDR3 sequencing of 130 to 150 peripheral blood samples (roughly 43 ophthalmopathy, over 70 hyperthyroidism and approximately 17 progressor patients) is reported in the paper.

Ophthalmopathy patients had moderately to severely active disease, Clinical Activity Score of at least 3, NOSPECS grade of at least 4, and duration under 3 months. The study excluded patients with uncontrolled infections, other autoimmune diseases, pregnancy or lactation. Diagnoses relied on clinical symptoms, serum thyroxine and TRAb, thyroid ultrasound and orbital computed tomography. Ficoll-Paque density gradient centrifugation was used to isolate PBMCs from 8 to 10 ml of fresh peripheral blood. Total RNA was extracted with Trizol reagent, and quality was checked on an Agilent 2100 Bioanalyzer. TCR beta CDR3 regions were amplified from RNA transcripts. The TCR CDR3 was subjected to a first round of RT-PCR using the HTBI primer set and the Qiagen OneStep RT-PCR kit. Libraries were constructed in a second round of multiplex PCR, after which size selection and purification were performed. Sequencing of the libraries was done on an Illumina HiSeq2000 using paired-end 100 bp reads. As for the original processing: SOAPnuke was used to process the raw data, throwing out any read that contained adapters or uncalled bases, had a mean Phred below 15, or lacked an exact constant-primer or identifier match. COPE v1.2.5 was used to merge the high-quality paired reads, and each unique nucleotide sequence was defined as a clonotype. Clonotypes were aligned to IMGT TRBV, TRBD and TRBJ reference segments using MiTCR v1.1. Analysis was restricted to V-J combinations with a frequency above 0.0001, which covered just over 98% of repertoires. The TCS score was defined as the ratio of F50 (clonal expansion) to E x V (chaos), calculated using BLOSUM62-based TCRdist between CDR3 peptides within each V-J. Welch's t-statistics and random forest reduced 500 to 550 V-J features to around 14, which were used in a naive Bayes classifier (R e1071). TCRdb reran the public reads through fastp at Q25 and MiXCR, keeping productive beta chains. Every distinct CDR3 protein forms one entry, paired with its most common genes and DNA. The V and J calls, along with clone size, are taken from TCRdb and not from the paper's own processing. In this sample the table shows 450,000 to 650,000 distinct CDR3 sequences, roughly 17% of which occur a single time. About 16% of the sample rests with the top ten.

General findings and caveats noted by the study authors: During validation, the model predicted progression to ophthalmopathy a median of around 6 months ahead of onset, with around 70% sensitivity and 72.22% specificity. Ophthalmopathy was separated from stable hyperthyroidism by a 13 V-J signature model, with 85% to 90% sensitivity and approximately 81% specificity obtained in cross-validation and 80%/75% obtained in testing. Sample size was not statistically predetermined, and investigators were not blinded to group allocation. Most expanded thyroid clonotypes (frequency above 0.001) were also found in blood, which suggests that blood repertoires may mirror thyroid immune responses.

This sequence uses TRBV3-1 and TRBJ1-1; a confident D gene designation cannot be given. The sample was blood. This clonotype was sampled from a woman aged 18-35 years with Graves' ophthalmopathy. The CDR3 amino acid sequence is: CASSQDSVNTEAFF. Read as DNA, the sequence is TGTGCCAGCAGCCAAGATTCTGTGAACACTGAAGCTTTCTTT.